The rows below give T cell receptor beta chains drawn from one sample of a study of CD8+ T cells in alopecia areata. Data came from immunoSEQ multiplex PCR; TCRdb stores just in-frame clones and leaves some out. The sample lists about 270,000 clones, 60% seen once, with around 0.92% in the top ten. The sample in question was CD4+ T cells sorted from blood, obtained around week 54, from a patient treated with tofacitinib. These receptors were obtained from a human donor with alopecia areata. CDR3s include the opening cysteine and the closing phenylalanine or tryptophan. Each record gives: D gene, V gene, J gene, clone size, CDR3 DNA, CDR3 protein. The D gene is left open where the match is weak. The size field is filled for only some rows; it gives once, few, many or a size class.

TRBD1,TRBV2,TRBJ2-3,-,TGTGCCAGCAGGGACCGGGACAGTCCTTCGGATACGCAGTATTTT,CASRDRDSPSDTQYF
-,TRBV30,TRBJ2-3,-,TGTGCCTGGAGTGTAGCTCTCACAGATACGCAGTATTTT,CAWSVALTDTQYF
-,TRBV4-2,TRBJ2-7,-,TGTGCCAGCAGCCTTGTGAAAGGGGGCTACGAGCAGTACTTC,CASSLVKGGYEQYF
-,TRBV28,TRBJ2-7,-,TGTGCCAGCAGCCGAATTTTCGGCAACGAGCAGTACTTC,CASSRIFGNEQYF
TRBD2,TRBV7-2,TRBJ2-7,-,TGTGCCAGCACCCTGACTAGCGGGGGTTTCGAGCAGTACTTC,CASTLTSGGFEQYF
-,TRBV5-4,TRBJ2-5,-,TGTGCCAGCAGCGACGTCCCAGAGACCCAGTACTTC,CASSDVPETQYF
-,TRBV4-1,TRBJ2-3,-,TGCGCCAGCAGCCAAACCTTAGCCAAATCTACAGATACGCAGTATTTT,CASSQTLAKSTDTQYF
-,TRBV9,TRBJ2-1,few,TGTGCCAGCCGAGCGTCTTCGAACAGCCACAATGAGCAGTTCTTC,CASRASSNSHNEQFF
-,TRBV7-9,TRBJ1-5,-,TGTGCCAGCAGTGACCGCGAACAGCCCCAGCATTTT,CASSDREQPQHF
-,TRBV6-6,TRBJ2-2,-,TGTGCCAGCAGTTCCGCGAACACCGGGGAGCTGTTTTTT,CASSSANTGELFF
-,TRBV30,TRBJ1-1,few,TGTGCCTTCCGGGGTACAGAGAACACTGAAGCTTTCTTT,CAFRGTENTEAFF
-,TRBV7-8,TRBJ2-7,-,TGTGCCAGCAGCCCCCCCCAGGGGGAGCAGTACTTC,CASSPPQGEQYF
TRBD1,TRBV2,TRBJ1-2,-,TGTGCCGGACAGGGGGCGGGAGGCTCTGGCTACACCTTC,CAGQGAGGSGYTF
-,TRBV4-1,TRBJ1-1,-,TGCGCCAGCAGCCAAGTGATATTGGGGACTGAAGCTTTCTTT,CASSQVILGTEAFF
-,TRBV6-1,TRBJ2-6,-,TGTGCCAGCAGTGGTCGACACTTTAGCTCTGGGGCCAACGTCCTGACTTTC,CASSGRHFSSGANVLTF
TRBD1,TRBV5-4,TRBJ2-3,-,TGTGCCAGCAGACCAGGGGGCGAAGATACGCAGTATTTT,CASRPGGEDTQYF
-,TRBV9,TRBJ1-2,-,TGTGCCAGCAGCGTAGATGGGGGGCCTAACTATGGCTACACCTTC,CASSVDGGPNYGYTF
-,TRBV29-1,TRBJ2-2,-,TGCAGCGCCAGCACCGGGGAGCTGTTTTTT,CSASTGELFF
-,TRBV9,TRBJ1-6,-,TGTGCCAGCAGCGTAGAAGCTCTTAATTCACCCCTCCACTTT,CASSVEALNSPLHF
TRBD1,TRBV19,TRBJ2-5,many,TGTGCCAGTAGTCAGGGGGCCGAGACCCAGTACTTC,CASSQGAETQYF
-,TRBV4-1,TRBJ1-2,-,TGCGCCAGCAGCCAAGATTTGGGCGGGGCAGGGTCTGGCTACACCTTC,CASSQDLGGAGSGYTF
TRBD1,TRBV4-2,TRBJ2-3,medium-sized,TGTGCCAGCAGCCACGGACAGGGGGGAGATACGCAGTATTTT,CASSHGQGGDTQYF
TRBD1,TRBV7-6,TRBJ1-1,-,TGTGCCAGCAGCATCGGACAGGGTTGGGACACTGAAGCTTTCTTT,CASSIGQGWDTEAFF
TRBD2,TRBV7-8,TRBJ2-7,-,TGTGCCAGCAGCTTAGCTGAGCGGGGGGGCCGGACCTACGAGCAGTACTTC,CASSLAERGGRTYEQYF
TRBD1,TRBV27,TRBJ1-6,-,TGTGCCAGCAGGTCGACAGGGGGACAATCACCCCTCCACTTT,CASRSTGGQSPLHF
-,TRBV30,TRBJ2-7,-,TGTGCCTGGAGGCCGGGACGGTCCTACGAGCAGTACTTC,CAWRPGRSYEQYF
-,TRBV19,TRBJ2-2,-,TGTGCCACCCAAGAGGGTAGCGGTTACACCGGGGAGCTGTTTTTT,CATQEGSGYTGELFF
-,TRBV15,TRBJ1-5,-,TGTGCCACCAGCAGAGAATGGACAGCCAATCAGCCCCAGCATTTT,CATSREWTANQPQHF
-,TRBV30,TRBJ2-6,-,TGTGCCTGGACAGCCTCTGGGGCCAACGTCCTGACTTTC,CAWTASGANVLTF
-,TRBV18,TRBJ2-7,-,TGTGCCAGCTCACCCCAGGGACATCCTTCCTACGAGCAGTACTTC,CASSPQGHPSYEQYF
-,TRBV6-5,TRBJ1-5,-,TGTGCCAGCAGTTTTCTTTGGGAAAGCAATCAGCCCCAGCATTTT,CASSFLWESNQPQHF
TRBD2,TRBV7-2,TRBJ2-3,-,TGTGCCAGCAGCTTACAGCGGGGGGCCACAGATACGCAGTATTTT,CASSLQRGATDTQYF
-,TRBV9,TRBJ2-7,-,TGTGCCAGCAGCCCGGGGGGCGTAAGCGAGCAGTACTTC,CASSPGGVSEQYF
TRBD1,TRBV5-4,TRBJ1-4,few,TGTGCCAGCAGCCTGGACAGGGGGGTTGAAAAACTGTTTTTT,CASSLDRGVEKLFF
TRBD2,TRBV5-6,TRBJ2-1,few,TGTGCCAGCAGCTTAGGGACTAGTCGTGAGCAGTTCTTC,CASSLGTSREQFF